This T cell receptor (beta chain) was found in a study of early T cells in non-severe SARS-CoV-2 infection. Trimming took 6 bases from V and 4 from J, leaving 18 bases between them. This CDR3 is built from 15 residues. The germline CDR1 and CDR2 sequences are DFQATT and SNEGSKA (reference sequence). Findings of the study overall: The study's VDJdb matching favored anti-spike CD8 responses and missed private and CD4 specificities.

As regards this clonotype: Its specificity is not known.

TCRdb fed the 5' RACE reads into MiXCR, producing one record per CDR3 protein. This sample carries 87,000 or so distinct CDR3 sequences, around an eighth of them seen once, and the ten largest clones take about 6.5%. This clonotype originated in an adult who was a healthcare worker with PCR-confirmed SARS-CoV-2 infection or an uninfected control (not recorded which). Sequencing was done on a sample of whole blood. V gene TRBV20-1 combines with J gene TRBJ2-2; D not certain. CDR3 nucleotide sequence: TGCAGTGCACATCTGGGAACCAAAGGCACCGGGGAGCTGTTTTTT. It yields the protein CSAHLGTKGTGELFF.